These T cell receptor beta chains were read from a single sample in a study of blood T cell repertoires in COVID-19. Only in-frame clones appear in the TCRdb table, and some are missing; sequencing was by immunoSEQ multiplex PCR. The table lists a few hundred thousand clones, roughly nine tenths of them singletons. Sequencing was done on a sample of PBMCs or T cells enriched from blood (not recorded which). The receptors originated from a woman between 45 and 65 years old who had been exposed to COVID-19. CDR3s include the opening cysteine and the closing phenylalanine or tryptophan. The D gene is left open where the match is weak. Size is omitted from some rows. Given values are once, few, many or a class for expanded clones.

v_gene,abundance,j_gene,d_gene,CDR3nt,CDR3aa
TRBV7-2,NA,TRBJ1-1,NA,TGTGCCAGCAGCTTAGTCCGGGACACTGAAGCTTTCTTT,CASSLVRDTEAFF
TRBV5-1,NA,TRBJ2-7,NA,TGCGCCAGCAGCTTCCGCCCGGACAGTACCTACGAGCAGTACTTC,CASSFRPDSTYEQYF
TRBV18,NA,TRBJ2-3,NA,TGTGCCAGCTCACCCCGGACTAATCCAGATACGCAGTATTTT,CASSPRTNPDTQYF
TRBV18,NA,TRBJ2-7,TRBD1,TGTGCCAGCTCACCAGGGACAGGGTTTTTCTACGAGCAGTACTTC,CASSPGTGFFYEQYF
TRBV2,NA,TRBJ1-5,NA,TGTGCCAGCAGTGAAGGGGGCAGTAGCAATCAGCCCCAGCATTTT,CASSEGGSSNQPQHF
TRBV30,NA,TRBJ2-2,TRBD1,TGTGCCTGGGTTGCGACCGGGACAGGGGCTACCGGGGAGCTGTTTTTT,CAWVATGTGATGELFF
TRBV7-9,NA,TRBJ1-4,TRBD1,TGTGCCAGCAGCTTAACGGGACAGAGTAATGAAAAACTGTTTTTT,CASSLTGQSNEKLFF
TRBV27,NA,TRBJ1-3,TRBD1,TGTGCCAGCAAGGACAGGGGTTCCGGAAACACCATATATTTT,CASKDRGSGNTIYF
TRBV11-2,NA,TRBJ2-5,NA,TGTGCCAGCAGCTCCAATAGCGGACAAGAGACCCAGTACTTC,CASSSNSGQETQYF
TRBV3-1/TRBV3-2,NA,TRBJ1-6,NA,TGTGCCAGCAGCCATCGCGGCAGCTCCTATAATTCACCCCTCCACTTT,CASSHRGSSYNSPLHF
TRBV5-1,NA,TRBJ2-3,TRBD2,TGCGCCAGCACTTCGCGGGGGGAGAGCACAGATACGCAGTATTTT,CASTSRGESTDTQYF
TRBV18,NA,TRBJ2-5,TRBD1,TGTGCCAGCTCACCATTCGGACAGGGGAGGCAAGAGACCCAGTACTTC,CASSPFGQGRQETQYF
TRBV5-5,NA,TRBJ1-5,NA,TGTGCCAGCAGCTTGGAGGGGTATAGCAATCAGCCCCAGCATTTT,CASSLEGYSNQPQHF
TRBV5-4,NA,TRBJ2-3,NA,TGTGCCAGCAGCTCTTCGGGAAGCGGGCCCGTCACAGATACGCAGTATTTT,CASSSSGSGPVTDTQYF
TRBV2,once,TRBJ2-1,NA,TGTGCCAGCAGTGAAGGGCCGGGTATTGTCTACAATGAGCAGTTCTTC,CASSEGPGIVYNEQFF
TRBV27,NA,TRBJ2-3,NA,TGTGCCAGCATGCGGCGGGGCACAGATACGCAGTATTTT,CASMRRGTDTQYF
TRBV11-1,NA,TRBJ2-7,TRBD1,TGTGCCAGCAGCCCCCGACAGGGAAGCTCCTACGAGCAGTACTTC,CASSPRQGSSYEQYF
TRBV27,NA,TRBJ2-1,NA,TGTGCCAGCAGTTACGGTTACAATGAGCAGTTCTTC,CASSYGYNEQFF